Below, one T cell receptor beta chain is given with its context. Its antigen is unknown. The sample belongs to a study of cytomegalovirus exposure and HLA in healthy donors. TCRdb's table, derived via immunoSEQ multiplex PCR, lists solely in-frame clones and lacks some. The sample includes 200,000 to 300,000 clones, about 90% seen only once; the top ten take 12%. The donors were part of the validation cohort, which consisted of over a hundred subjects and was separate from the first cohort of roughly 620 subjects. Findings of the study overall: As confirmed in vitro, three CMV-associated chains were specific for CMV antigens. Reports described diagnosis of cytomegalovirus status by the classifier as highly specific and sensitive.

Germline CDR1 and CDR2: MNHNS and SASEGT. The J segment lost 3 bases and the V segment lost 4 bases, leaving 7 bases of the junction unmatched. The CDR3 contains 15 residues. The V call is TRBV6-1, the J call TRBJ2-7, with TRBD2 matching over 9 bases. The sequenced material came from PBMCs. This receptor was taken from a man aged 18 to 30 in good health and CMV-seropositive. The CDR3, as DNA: TGTGCCAGCAGTGCCGGGGGTAGCGGGAGCTACGAGCAGTACTTC. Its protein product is CASSAGGSGSYEQYF.